Below, one T cell receptor beta chain is given with its context. This record comes from a study of shared T cell receptors in the human thymus. The assay was immunoSEQ multiplex PCR, and TCRdb's table has in-frame clones only and misses some. The profile shows approximately 580,000 clones, approximately 78% of them singletons. CDR3 size: 16 residues. Germline assignment: CDR1 SGHNT and CDR2 YYREEE (reference sequence). The V and J ends lost 3 bases and 0 bases respectively, with 15 bases between them. These data were also reused for a study on human thymus T cells. From that study: Donors consisted of healthy Finnish infants (having corrective surgery for congenital heart defects). Repertoires from thymus and blood appeared to show biased V and J gene usage. Related research examined unrelated individuals and reported that their thymic repertoires overlapped highly.

The sample was thymocytes. The receptor was derived from a boy in the first two years of life with a congenital heart defect. The chain uses TRBV5-4 and TRBJ1-2; D might be TRBD1 (6 bases). CDR3 sequence (DNA): TGTGCCAGCAGCTATCCTGGGACATCGTCTAACTATGGCTACACCTTC. It codes for CASSYPGTSSNYGYTF.